These T cell receptor beta chains were read from a single sample in a study of OX40 agonist ivuxolimab in advanced cancers. TCRdb keeps only in-frame clones here, not all; method: immunoSEQ multiplex PCR. This sample has approximately 60,000 clones, with more than 75% found just once. The material was CD4+ or CD8+ T cells sorted from blood, obtained in a trial of the OX40 agonist ivuxolimab. The receptors here all came from an adult with an advanced solid tumor such as melanoma, head and neck, liver or kidney cancer. Both conserved end residues are part of each CDR3. A D gene is named only where the DNA matches it firmly. Clone size is not always given. Where it is, it says once, few, many or a class for expanded clones.

v_call	clone_size	d_call	j_call	cdr3_nt	cdr3_aa
TRBV5-5	once	.	TRBJ2-5	TGTGCCAGCAGCCTCTGGGACCAAGAGACCCAGTACTTC	CASSLWDQETQYF
TRBV20-1	.	.	TRBJ2-7	TGCAGTGCTAGAGATAACGCGGTCACCCACTTC	CSARDNAVTHF
TRBV4-1	.	.	TRBJ1-5	TGCGCCAGCAGCCAAGATCAAGGGACGCCCCAGCATTTT	CASSQDQGTPQHF
TRBV4-3	.	TRBD1	TRBJ1-1	TGCGCCAGCAGCCACACAGGGGTGGCTGAAGCTTTCTTT	CASSHTGVAEAFF
TRBV6-4	.	TRBD1	TRBJ2-1	TGTGCCAGCAGTGAATCGGGACAGATCTACAATGAGCAGTTCTTC	CASSESGQIYNEQFF
TRBV18	once	.	TRBJ1-4	TGTGCCAGCTCACCACCGGGGACGAACAGTGAAAAACTGTTTTTT	CASSPPGTNSEKLFF
TRBV15	once	.	TRBJ2-2	TGTGCCACCAGCAGAGTAGGGTCGAACACCGGGGAGCTGTTTTTT	CATSRVGSNTGELFF
TRBV5-1	.	TRBD1	TRBJ1-2	TGCGCCAGCAGCCATGGACTGACAGGGTTCGGTGGCTACACCTTC	CASSHGLTGFGGYTF
TRBV13	.	TRBD1	TRBJ2-7	TGTGCCAGCAGCCTCCCGACAGGGGGCGGGCAGTACTTC	CASSLPTGGGQYF
TRBV18	.	.	TRBJ1-1	TGTGCCAGCTGCAAGGATAGGGACGCTGAAGCTTTCTTT	CASCKDRDAEAFF
TRBV5-1	.	.	TRBJ2-7	TGCGCCAGCAGCTTGGGAGGGGGAGGGAATCGCGAGCAGTACTTC	CASSLGGGGNREQYF
TRBV7-9	.	.	TRBJ2-7	TGTGCCAGCAGCTTAGCGGGAATCTACGAGCAGTACTTC	CASSLAGIYEQYF
TRBV29-1	.	.	TRBJ2-7	TGCAGCGTTTCAGTTGGCTCCTACGAGCAGTACTTC	CSVSVGSYEQYF
TRBV27	.	TRBD1	TRBJ2-7	TGTGCCAGCAAGTTTCAGGGGACAGGGGGATACGAGCAGTACTTC	CASKFQGTGGYEQYF
TRBV6-5	few	TRBD1	TRBJ2-7	TGTGCCAGCAGCCTCAGGGGACAGGGAACCTACGAGCAGTACTTC	CASSLRGQGTYEQYF
TRBV28	.	.	TRBJ2-7	TGTGCCAGCAGTTCTTCCTACGAGCAGTACTTC	CASSSSYEQYF
TRBV18	few	.	TRBJ1-6	TGTGCCAGCTCGGAGACAGGTTCGAATTCACCCCTCCACTTT	CASSETGSNSPLHF
TRBV10-3	.	TRBD1	TRBJ2-6	TGTGCCATCAGACCGGGACAGGGGTCCGGGGCCAACGTCCTGACTTTC	CAIRPGQGSGANVLTF
TRBV6-6	.	.	TRBJ2-7	TGTGCCAGCAGCTTAAATTTTCGACAATCCTACGAGCAGTACTTC	CASSLNFRQSYEQYF
TRBV5-1	.	TRBD1	TRBJ1-3	TGCGCCAGCAGCGGACGACAGGGGGCGCGAGGAAACACCATATATTTT	CASSGRQGARGNTIYF
TRBV19	.	.	TRBJ2-1	TGTGCCAGTAGTATAGGGCCCCAGAGCGATGAGCAGTTCTTC	CASSIGPQSDEQFF
TRBV25-1	.	.	TRBJ2-6	TGTGCCAGCAGTGATTGGGAGAGCTCTGGGGCCAACGTCCTGACTTTC	CASSDWESSGANVLTF
TRBV10-1	.	.	TRBJ1-1	TGCGCCAGCAGATACAGGGTGAACACTGAAGCTTTCTTT	CASRYRVNTEAFF
TRBV4-3	.	.	TRBJ1-1	TGCGCCAGCAGCCAACTCCCCGGACAGTTCGAAGCTTTCTTT	CASSQLPGQFEAFF
TRBV6-1	.	.	TRBJ2-6	TGTGCATCGGAGTACTCTGGGGCCAACGTCCTGACTTTC	CASEYSGANVLTF
TRBV5-1	.	.	TRBJ1-1	TGCGCCAGCAGCTTGGTTCCAGATGAGGGCGCTGAAGCTTTCTTT	CASSLVPDEGAEAFF
TRBV4-2	.	.	TRBJ1-2	TGTGCCAGCAGCCAATCCGGGTCGCTCTATGGCTACACCTTC	CASSQSGSLYGYTF
TRBV2	.	.	TRBJ2-7	TGTGCCAGCAGTGAATGGAGGGGCGTCAACGAGCAGTACTTC	CASSEWRGVNEQYF
TRBV19	.	TRBD2	TRBJ2-1	TGTGCCAGTAGTATGGGGACTAGCAGAAACAATGAGCAGTTCTTC	CASSMGTSRNNEQFF
TRBV5-1	once	.	TRBJ1-4	TGCGCCAGCAGCTTGACGCAGGAAAGTGAAAAACTGTTTTTT	CASSLTQESEKLFF
TRBV7-3	.	.	TRBJ2-1	TGTGCCAGCAGCCCCGGGACTTCCGTAGGGAATGAGCAGTTCTTC	CASSPGTSVGNEQFF
TRBV4-1	once	TRBD1	TRBJ1-2	TGCGCCAGCAGCCACCAAGACAGGGACGGGTATGGCTACACCTTC	CASSHQDRDGYGYTF
TRBV18	.	TRBD1	TRBJ1-6	TGTGCCAGCTCACCGTCATCTGGACAGGGCCGGGATTCACCCCTCCACTTT	CASSPSSGQGRDSPLHF
TRBV30	.	.	TRBJ2-1	TGTGCCTGGAGTGTACGAGACAGGCAGTTCTTC	CAWSVRDRQFF
TRBV11-2	.	TRBD1	TRBJ1-5	TGTGCCAGCAGCTTAGGGGACAGTAGCAATCAGCCCCAGCATTTT	CASSLGDSSNQPQHF
TRBV12-5	once	TRBD1	TRBJ1-5	TGTGCTAGTGGTTTGGACAGGGGGCGTTTTTTGAGTCAGCCCCAGCATTTT	CASGLDRGRFLSQPQHF
TRBV10-3	few	TRBD2	TRBJ2-3	TGTGCCATCTCCCCGGGACTAGCTAGCACAGATACGCAGTATTTT	CAISPGLASTDTQYF
TRBV4-3	.	TRBD2	TRBJ2-3	TGCGCCAGCAGCCACCGCACTAGCGGGGGGGCCGGGTCAGATACGCAGTATTTT	CASSHRTSGGAGSDTQYF
TRBV11-2	.	TRBD1	TRBJ2-1	TGTGCCAGCAGCTCCGGGGAGCGGACAGGGTCAAATGAGCAGTTCTTC	CASSSGERTGSNEQFF
TRBV4-1	once	.	TRBJ1-2	TGCGCCAGCAGCCTTGAGGGGACCCGGGGACACTATGGCTACACCTTC	CASSLEGTRGHYGYTF
TRBV9	.	.	TRBJ1-1	TGTGCCAGCAGCCGTCACGAGGGGAACACTGAAGCTTTCTTT	CASSRHEGNTEAFF
TRBV9	.	.	TRBJ2-5	TGTGCCAGCAGCGTGGGACATTCCCAAGAGACCCAGTACTTC	CASSVGHSQETQYF